Detailed here is one T cell receptor (beta chain). Unsorted PBMC replicate PCRs used about 310 ng DNA, around 30,000 T cell genomes. Measured with immunoSEQ multiplex PCR; TCRdb has only the in-frame clones, and not every one. In the table there are over 400,000 clones, approximately 78% of which are singletons. This entry belongs to a study of shared clonotypes between healthy human individuals. There are 13 residues in the CDR3. V lost 3 bases, J lost 4 bases, and 2 bases stayed unmatched. CDR1 SGDLS and CDR2 YYNGEE come from the germline V gene. Adult donors, all healthy and HIV-negative, had no recent acute infections or vaccinations. All the donors were Caucasian adults who lived in Nashville, Tennessee.

Sequencing was done on a sample of PBMCs. This receptor was taken from a middle-aged woman in good health. Some clones in this sample may be carry-over from other donors' samples. The chain recombines TRBV9 with TRBJ2-3, with TRBD1 matching over 7 bases. CDR3 bases: TGTGCCAGCAGCGCCGGACAGGCAGATACGCAGTATTTT. This translates into CASSAGQADTQYF.